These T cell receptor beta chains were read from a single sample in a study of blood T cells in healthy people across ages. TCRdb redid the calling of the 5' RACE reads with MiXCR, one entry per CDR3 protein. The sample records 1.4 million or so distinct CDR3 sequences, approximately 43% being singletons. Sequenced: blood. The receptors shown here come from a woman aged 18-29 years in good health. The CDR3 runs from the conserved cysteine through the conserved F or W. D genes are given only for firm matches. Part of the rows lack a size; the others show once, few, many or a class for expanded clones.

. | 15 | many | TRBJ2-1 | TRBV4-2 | TGTGCCAGCAGCCCTACCGGGACTCCGCACAATGAGCAGTTCTTC | CASSPTGTPHNEQFF
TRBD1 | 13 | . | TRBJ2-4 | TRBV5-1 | TGCGCCAGCAGCTTGGGAAGGGGGCAAGAGCAGTACTTC | CASSLGRGQEQYF
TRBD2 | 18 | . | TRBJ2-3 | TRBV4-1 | TGCGCCAGCAGCCAAGTTACAGCGGGGGCCCTCAGCACAGATACGCAGTATTTT | CASSQVTAGALSTDTQYF
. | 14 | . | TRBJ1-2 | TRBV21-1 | TGTGCCAGCAGCAAAGCGCTTACCCCCTATGGCTACACCTTC | CASSKALTPYGYTF
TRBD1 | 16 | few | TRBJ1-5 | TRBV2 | TGTGCCAGCAGCATCCTCGGGACAGAGAGCAATCAGCCCCAGCATTTT | CASSILGTESNQPQHF
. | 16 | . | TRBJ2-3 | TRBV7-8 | TGTGCCAGCAGCTTAGCCCGACAGATGCCCACAGATACGCAGTATTTT | CASSLARQMPTDTQYF
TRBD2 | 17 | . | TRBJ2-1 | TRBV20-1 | TGCAGTGCTAGAGATTCGCGGACTAGCGGGAGTATCGATGAGCAGTTCTTC | CSARDSRTSGSIDEQFF
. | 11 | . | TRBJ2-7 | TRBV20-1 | TGCAGTGCTAGAGTCCGGGCCGAGCAGTACTTC | CSARVRAEQYF
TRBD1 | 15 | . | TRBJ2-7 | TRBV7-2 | TGTGCCAGCAGTTTATATGGGACAGGGACCTACGAGCAGTACTTC | CASSLYGTGTYEQYF
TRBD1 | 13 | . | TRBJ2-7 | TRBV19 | TGTGCCAGTGGACAGGGCTCCTACAATGAGCAGTACTTC | CASGQGSYNEQYF
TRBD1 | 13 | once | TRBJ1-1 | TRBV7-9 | TGTGCCATTACCGACAGGGTCAGAGCCGAAGCTTTCTTT | CAITDRVRAEAFF
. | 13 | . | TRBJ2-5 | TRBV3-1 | TGTGCCAGCAGCGCCCGTGGGCAAGAGACCGAGTACTTC | CASSARGQETEYF
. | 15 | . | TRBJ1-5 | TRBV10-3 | TGTGCCATCAGTGAGTCAAACGATAGCAATCAGCCCCAGCATTTT | CAISESNDSNQPQHF
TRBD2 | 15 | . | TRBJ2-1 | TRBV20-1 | TGCAGTGCTCCCGGCGGGAGGATCTCCTACAATGAGCAGTTCTTC | CSAPGGRISYNEQFF
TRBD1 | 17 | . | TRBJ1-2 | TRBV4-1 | TGCGCCAGCAGCCGAATACGGGCGACAGGGCCCAACTATGGCTACACCTTC | CASSRIRATGPNYGYTF
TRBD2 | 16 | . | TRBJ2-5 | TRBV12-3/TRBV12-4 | TGTGCCAGCAGCCCGTCGGGGGGTCTCTCCTACAATGAGCAGTACTTC | CASSPSGGLSYNEQYF